One sample yielded the 8 T cell receptor beta chains listed below, sequenced in a study of T cell responses to AZD1222 COVID-19 vaccine (dated by TCRdb to the early 2020s). What this sample's time point label stands for: about 28 days (+/-7) after the second vaccine dose. Library construction relied on the immunoSEQ multiplex PCR assay. The table comes from immuneACCESS by way of TCRdb, which keeps in-frame sequences with V and J called. Part of the clones is missing from these tables; in studies checked, under half for an unresolved V gene and the rest for unknown reasons. The sample has 95,000 to 150,000 clones on record, roughly nine tenths of them singletons. Clones ranked in the top ten supply around 3% of the sample. Sequences were derived from peripheral blood, sampled 28 days after the second AZD1222 dose. These receptors were obtained from an adult who received the AZD1222 COVID-19 vaccine.

The chain recombines TRBV27 with TRBJ2-3, with a possible D match to TRBD1 (5 bases). The CDR3 totals 13 residues. Trimming cost V 4 bases and J 5 bases, with 10 bases left between them. Germline V CDR1 and CDR2: MNHEY, SMNVEV (reference sequence). CDR3 residues: CASSSWGRDTQYF. In DNA form, the CDR3 reads TGTGCCAGCAGTTCCTGGGGCAGAGATACGCAGTATTTT.

The rearrangement joins TRBV11-2 to TRBJ1-3; D not certain. Deletions cut 1 base from V and 3 bases from J, with 7 bases between. CDR3 length: 14 residues. Germline-derived CDR1 and CDR2 are SGHAT and FQNNGV. This CDR3 is CASSLAGGGNTIYF. The CDR3 DNA reads TGTGCCAGCAGCTTAGCCGGCGGTGGAAACACCATATATTTT. Combining the CDR3 with reference TRBV11-2 and TRBJ1-3 gives the whole variable domain EAGVAQSPRYKIIEKRQSVAFWCNPISGHATLYWYQQILGQGPKLLIQFQNNGVVDDSQLPKDRFSAERLKGVDSTLKIQPAKLEDSAVYLCASSLAGGGNTIYFGEGSWLTVV.

This clone was seen more than once but under ten times. CDR3 nucleotide sequence: TGTGCCAGCAGTTATCGGGGAGGTGGACGGGTCGAAAAACTGTTTTTT. Protein: CASSYRGGGRVEKLFF. The rearrangement joins TRBV6-5 to TRBJ1-4; unclear D gene. In germline, CDR1 is MNHEY, CDR2 SVGAGI. V dropped 3 bases and J dropped 8 bases, with 19 bases sitting between them. This CDR3 has 16 amino acids.

V is TRBV3-1 (or the pseudogene TRBV3-2) and J is TRBJ2-5, with a tentative D call TRBD1 (6 bases). The V end lost 6 bases, the J end lost 5 bases, and 16 bases lay between the germline ends. CDR3 length: 14 residues. Germline V gene sequence: CDR1 LGHDT, CDR2 YNNKEL (reference sequence). In nucleotides, the CDR3 is TGTGCCAGCAGTCACACAGGGTTACCTGAGACCCAGTACTTC. Its translation: CASSHTGLPETQYF.

The V call is TRBV5-5, the J call TRBJ2-7; 7 bases line up with TRBD1. The length of the CDR3 is 13 residues. The V gene's germline CDR1 is SGHKS and CDR2 YYEKEE (reference sequence). J lost 2 bases, V lost 4 bases, and 3 bases had no gene match. CDR3 nucleotides: TGTGCCAGCAGCCAGGGACAGACCTACGAGCAGTACTTC. This translates into CASSQGQTYEQYF.

This rearrangement joins TRBV5-7 to TRBJ1-3; D remains unclear. TRBV5-7 is noted as an ORF with a role that remains uncertain. Trimming stripped 1 base from V and 6 bases from J, with 11 bases between. The CDR3 spans 14 residues. The CDR3: CASSLYAQQNTIYF. The CDR3, as DNA: TGTGCCAGCAGCTTGTACGCACAGCAAAACACCATATATTTT.

V gene TRBV7-9 combines with J gene TRBJ2-1, with a weak D call TRBD1 (5 bases). The germline V gene has CDR1 SEHNR and CDR2 FQNEAQ (reference sequence). V was pared by 4 bases and J by 4 bases, with 14 bases between. This CDR3 spans 15 amino acids. CDR3: CASSSRLPGYNEQFF. The CDR3 nucleotides are TGTGCCAGCAGCTCCCGACTTCCAGGGTACAATGAGCAGTTCTTC.

The chain links TRBV28 to TRBJ2-3; the match to TRBD2 covers 8 bases. CDR3 length: 13 residues. The germline V gene encodes CDR1 MDHEN and CDR2 SYDVKM. With 1 base clipped from V and 8 bases from J, the junction kept 2 bases outside the gene matches. CDR3 loop: CASSLYTSGTQYF. CDR3 bases: TGTGCCAGCAGTTTATATACTAGCGGTACGCAGTATTTT.